This T cell receptor (beta chain) comes out of a study of CD8 T cells in Susac syndrome. Overall study: Active disease was present in six of the sequenced Susac syndrome patients, and remission in fewer than 10. Susac syndrome patients were untreated, on corticosteroids with some adding intravenous immunoglobulin, or on intravenous immunoglobulin only.

Germline V gene sequence: CDR1 DFQATT, CDR2 SNEGSKA (reference sequence). The CDR3 sequence is 13 residues long. With 5 bases clipped from V and 5 bases from J, the junction kept 6 bases outside the gene matches. It was with random hexamers that roughly 0.45 to 1 ug RNA was reverse transcribed. From the immunoSEQ multiplex PCR reads, TCRdb called clonotypes with MiXCR, one entry per CDR3 protein. This sample has around 200,000 distinct CDR3 sequences, with roughly 94% found just once. The chain links TRBV20-1 to TRBJ2-7, with 10 bases matching TRBD1. The sample comprised CD8+ T cells from PBMCs. The receptor was isolated from a human donor with Susac syndrome. The CDR3 nucleotides read TGCAGTGCTGGGTCCGGGACAGGGGACGAGCAGTACTTC. This gives the protein CSAGSGTGDEQYF.